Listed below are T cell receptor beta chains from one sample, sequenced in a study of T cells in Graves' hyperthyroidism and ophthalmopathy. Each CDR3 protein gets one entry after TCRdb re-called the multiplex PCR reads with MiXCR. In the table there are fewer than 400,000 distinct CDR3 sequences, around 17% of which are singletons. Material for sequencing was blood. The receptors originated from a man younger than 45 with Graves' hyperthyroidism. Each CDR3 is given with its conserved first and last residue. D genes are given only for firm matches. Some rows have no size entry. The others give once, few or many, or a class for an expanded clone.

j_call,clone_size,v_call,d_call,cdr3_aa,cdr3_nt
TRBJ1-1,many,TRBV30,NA,CAWSVQGNTEAFF,TGTGCCTGGAGTGTACAGGGGAACACTGAAGCTTTCTTT
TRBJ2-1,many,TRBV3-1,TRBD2,CASSHGASGSYHNEQFF,TGTGCCAGCAGCCATGGGGCTAGCGGGAGTTACCACAATGAGCAGTTCTTC
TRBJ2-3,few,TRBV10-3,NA,CAISETSTDTQYF,TGTGCCATCAGTGAGACTAGCACAGATACGCAGTATTTT
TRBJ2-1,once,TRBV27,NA,CASSPPGGNNEQFF,TGTGCCAGCAGTCCCCCCGGCGGCAACAATGAGCAGTTCTTC
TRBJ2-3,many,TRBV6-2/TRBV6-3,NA,CASRLRQVFRRGDTQYF,TGTGCCAGCAGACTACGACAGGTCTTCAGGAGAGGTGATACGCAGTATTTT
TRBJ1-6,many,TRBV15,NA,CATSREREPPLHF,TGTGCCACCAGCAGAGAGCGGGAACCACCCCTCCACTTT
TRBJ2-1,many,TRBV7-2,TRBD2,CASSLKNRPGTSGREYNEQFF,TGTGCCAGCAGCTTAAAGAATAGACCCGGGACTAGCGGGAGGGAATACAATGAGCAGTTCTTC
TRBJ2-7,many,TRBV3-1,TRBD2,CASSPSSGLALDYEQYF,TGTGCCAGCAGCCCCTCTAGCGGGCTTGCCTTAGATTACGAGCAGTACTTC
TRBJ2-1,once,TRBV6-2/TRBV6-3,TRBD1,CASTPHDRTGTGVDNKQFF,TGTGCCAGCACCCCACACGACCGTACCGGGACAGGGGTCGACAATAAGCAGTTCTTC
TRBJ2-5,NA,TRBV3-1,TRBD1,CASSQTHATGVQEAQYF,TGTGCCAGCAGCCAAACGCATGCGACAGGGGTCCAAGAGGCCCAGTACTTC
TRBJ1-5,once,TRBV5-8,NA,CASSFWGQPQHF,TGTGCCAGCAGCTTCTGGGGTCAGCCCCAGCATTTT
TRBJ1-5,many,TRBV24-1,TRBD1,CATSDRDRESNQPQHF,TGTGCCACCAGTGATCGTGACAGGGAAAGCAATCAGCCCCAGCATTTT
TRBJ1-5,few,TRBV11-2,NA,CASSFQGTTNQPQHF,TGTGCCAGCAGCTTTCAAGGGACTACCAATCAGCCCCAGCATTTT
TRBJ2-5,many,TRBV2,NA,CASRRGVVETQYF,TGTGCCAGCAGGCGAGGGGTTGTGGAGACCCAGTACTTC
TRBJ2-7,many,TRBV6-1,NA,CASSEGWDPQLPYEQYF,TGTGCCAGCAGTGAGGGTTGGGATCCACAACTGCCCTACGAGCAGTACTTC
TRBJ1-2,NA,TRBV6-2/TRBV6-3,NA,CASSFLTTRYLKGCTF,TGTGCCAGCAGTTTCTTAACAACGCGGTACCTTAAGGGCTGCACCTTC
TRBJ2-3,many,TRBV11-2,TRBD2,CASSSHPKAGISTDTQYF,TGTGCCAGCAGCTCTCACCCCAAAGCGGGGATTAGCACAGATACGCAGTATTTT
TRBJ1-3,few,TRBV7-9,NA,CASSLELYSGNTIYF,TGTGCCAGCAGCTTAGAGTTGTACTCTGGAAACACCATATATTTT
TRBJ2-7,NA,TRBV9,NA,CASSGGGLAIHEQYF,TGTGCCAGCAGCGGTGGGGGGCTAGCCATTCACGAGCAGTACTTC
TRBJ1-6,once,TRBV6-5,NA,CASSFDLSNSPLHF,TGTGCCAGCAGTTTTGATCTGTCAAATTCACCCCTCCACTTT
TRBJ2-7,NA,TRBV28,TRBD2,CASSRAGGPYERYF,TGTGCCAGCAGCCGAGCGGGAGGGCCCTACGAGCGGTACTTC
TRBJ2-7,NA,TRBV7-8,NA,CASSVDLPSSYEQYF,TGTGCCAGCAGCGTCGACTTACCGAGCTCCTACGAGCAGTACTTC
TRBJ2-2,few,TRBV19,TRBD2,CASSKASGSATGELFF,TGTGCCAGTAGTAAGGCTAGCGGGAGTGCGACCGGGGAGCTGTTTTTT
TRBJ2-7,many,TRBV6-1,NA,CASSNGLNSYEQYF,TGTGCCAGCAGTAACGGGCTGAACTCCTACGAGCAGTACTTC
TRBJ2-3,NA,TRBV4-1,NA,CASSQGSYTDTQYF,TGCGCCAGCAGCCAAGGGTCCTACACAGATACGCAGTATTTT
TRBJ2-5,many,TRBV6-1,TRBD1,CASRTNAGTGGETQYF,TGTGCCAGCAGAACAAATGCCGGGACAGGGGGGGAGACCCAGTACTTC
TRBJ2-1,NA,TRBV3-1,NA,CASSQDLTDTPYNEQFF,TGTGCCAGCAGCCAAGATCTGACGGACACCCCCTACAATGAGCAGTTCTTC
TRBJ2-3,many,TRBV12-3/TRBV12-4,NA,CASSFLETDTQYF,TGTGCCAGCAGTTTCCTGGAGACAGATACGCAGTATTTT
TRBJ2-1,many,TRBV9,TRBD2,CASSLHPGTSVNEQFF,TGTGCCAGCAGCTTACATCCCGGGACTAGCGTCAATGAGCAGTTCTTC
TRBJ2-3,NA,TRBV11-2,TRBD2,CASSLTSGSDTQYF,TGTGCCAGCAGCTTGACTAGCGGCTCAGATACGCAGTATTTT
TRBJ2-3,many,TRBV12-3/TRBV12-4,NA,CASSLIPQNTQYF,TGTGCCAGCAGTTTAATTCCACAGAATACGCAGTATTTT
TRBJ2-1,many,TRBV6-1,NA,CASSERGYNEQFF,TGTGCCAGCAGTGAACGGGGGTACAATGAGCAGTTCTTC
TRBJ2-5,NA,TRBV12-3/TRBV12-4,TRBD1,CASSQTQRTGGYF,TGTGCCAGCAGTCAAACTCAAAGGACAGGTGGATACTTC
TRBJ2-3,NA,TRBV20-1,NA,CSARNEAGGPDTQYF,TGCAGTGCTAGAAATGAGGCCGGGGGTCCAGATACGCAGTATTTT
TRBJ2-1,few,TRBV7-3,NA,CASSLARDSPNEQFF,TGTGCCAGCAGCCTTGCTAGGGACTCTCCCAATGAGCAGTTCTTC
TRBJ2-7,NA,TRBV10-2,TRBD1,CASSETGQGAYEQYF,TGCGCCAGCAGTGAGACGGGACAGGGAGCCTACGAGCAGTACTTC
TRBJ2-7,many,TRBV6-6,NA,CASSYSVGDHEQYF,TGTGCCAGCAGTTACTCGGTGGGGGATCACGAGCAGTACTTC
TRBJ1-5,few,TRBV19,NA,CASRRGGDQPQHF,TGTGCCAGTAGGCGCGGAGGGGATCAGCCCCAGCATTTT
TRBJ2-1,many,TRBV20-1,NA,CSASSGFSYNEQFF,TGCAGTGCTAGTTCGGGGTTTTCCTACAATGAGCAGTTCTTC
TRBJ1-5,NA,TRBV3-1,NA,CASTLSRNQPQHF,TGTGCCAGCACCCTCAGCAGAAATCAGCCCCAGCATTTT
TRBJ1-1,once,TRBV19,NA,CASSMEGWTQAFF,TGTGCCAGTAGTATGGAGGGTTGGACCCAAGCTTTCTTT
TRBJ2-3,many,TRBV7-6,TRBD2,CASSLFSSGKADTQYF,TGTGCCAGCAGCCTATTCTCTAGCGGGAAGGCAGATACGCAGTATTTT
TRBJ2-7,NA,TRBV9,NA,CASSEGLTSYEQYF,TGTGCCAGCAGCGAAGGACTCACCTCCTACGAGCAGTACTTC
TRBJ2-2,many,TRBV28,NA,CASISPQGYTGELFF,TGTGCCAGCATTTCTCCTCAGGGTTACACCGGGGAGCTGTTTTTT